The 7 T cell receptor beta chains given below trace back to one sample, sequenced in a study of T-cell memory formation after mild COVID-19. TCRdb fed the 5' RACE reads into MiXCR, producing one record per CDR3 protein. The data show about 390,000 distinct CDR3 sequences, around a fifth seen once. The material sequenced was PBMCs or a T cell subset sorted from them (not recorded which). The source is an adult woman who had mild COVID-19 (a few samples of this study predate the infection). Cell type and time point are not known.

This clonotype was detected a few times. The rearrangement uses TRBV5-1 and TRBJ1-1; TRBD1 matches at 8 bases. J lost 3 bases, V lost 3 bases, and 4 bases had no gene match. This CDR3 contains 14 residues. Germline lookup yields CDR1 SGHRS and CDR2 YFSETQ. CDR3 bases: TGCGCCAGCAGCTACCAGGGGGCATACACTGAAGCTTTCTTT. It encodes CASSYQGAYTEAFF.

This clonotype was observed a handful of times. The chain joins TRBV20-1 to TRBJ2-7, with D possibly matching TRBD2 (6 bases). Deletions cut 6 bases from V and 7 bases from J, with 19 bases between. The CDR3 loop spans 13 amino acids. CDR1 is DFQATT, CDR2 SNEGSKA, per germline (reference sequence). As DNA, the CDR3 is TGCAGTGCCCAGGGACTCCGGTGGGATGAGCAGTACTTC. Its translation: CSAQGLRWDEQYF.

The rearrangement joins TRBV19 to TRBJ2-7, with TRBD2 matching 7 bases. The CDR3 extends over 12 amino acids. The trim removed 7 bases at V and 11 bases at J, leaving 11 bases unmatched. The germline CDR1 and CDR2 sequences are LNHDA and SQIVND (reference sequence). CDR3 DNA: TGTGCCAGTATCCCCAACCGGGGGGAGAAGTACTTC. Translating it yields CASIPNRGEKYF.

CDR3 nucleotides: TGTGCCAGCGCAACCGGGACAGTTGGTTTATCGGGTGGCTACACCTTC. It codes for CASATGTVGLSGGYTF. The chain uses TRBV7-9 and TRBJ1-2; 7 bases agree with TRBD1. There are 16 residues in the CDR3. J lost 7 bases, V lost 8 bases, and 19 bases had no gene match. Looked up from germline, CDR1 is SEHNR and CDR2 is FQNEAQ (reference sequence).

This clonotype has only a few counts. The genes are TRBV12-3 or TRBV12-4 and TRBJ2-1; unclear D gene. V was clipped by 2 bases and J by 10 bases, with 6 bases between them. The CDR3 spans 11 residues. The chain's CDR3 is CASSLPGEQFF. In DNA, the CDR3 is TGTGCCAGCAGTTTACCGGGCGAGCAGTTCTTC.

V usage is TRBV4-1 and J usage is TRBJ2-4; 7 bases are a match to TRBD2. Germline loops: CDR1 MGHRA, CDR2 YSYEKL. The CDR3 has 15 amino acids. V gave up 3 bases and J gave up 1 base; unmatched junction bases: 3. The CDR3 DNA reads as TGCGCCAGCAGCCACAGCGGGGACGCCAAAAACATTCAGTACTTC. Protein product: CASSHSGDAKNIQYF.

This clonotype was counted a few times. This chain connects TRBV7-8 to TRBJ1-5; D might be TRBD1 (5 bases). The CDR3 totals 15 residues. V was clipped by 0 bases and J by 5 bases, with 11 bases between them. Germline CDR1 SGHVS, CDR2 FQNEAQ. The CDR3 loop is CASSLAGEWDQPQHF. CDR3 in DNA: TGTGCCAGCAGCTTAGCAGGGGAATGGGATCAGCCCCAGCATTTT.